Each of the 19 T cell receptor beta chains below was sequenced from the same sample in a study of cytomegalovirus exposure and HLA in healthy donors (dated by TCRdb to between 2016 and 2019). Libraries were built with the immunoSEQ multiplex PCR assay. The multiplex PCR relied on a mix of 60 forward primers for TCR Vbeta segments and 13 reverse primers for TCR Jbeta segments. In its TCRdb copy, this immuneACCESS table keeps in-frame sequences only and misses some clones. Where compared with another copy, unresolved V genes explain less than half of these, and the others have no known cause. A total of 200,000 or so clones appear in this sample, about four fifths of them only once. Roughly 0.098% of the sample rests with the top ten. The sample taken for sequencing was PBMCs. The receptors shown here come from a boy aged 2 to 10 in good health and CMV-seronegative.

V is TRBV4-3 and J is TRBJ1-4; no definite D call. Germline V gene data show CDR1 as LGHNA and CDR2 as YSLEER. V was pared by 1 base and J by 8 bases, with 11 bases between. The CDR3 spans 14 residues. The CDR3 loop reads CASSQGEGHEKLFF. In nucleotides, the CDR3 is TGCGCCAGCAGCCAAGGAGAGGGCCACGAAAAACTGTTTTTT.

This chain joins TRBV6-1 and TRBJ2-5; 12 positions agree with TRBD2. The CDR3 totals 14 residues. Unmatched junction bases numbered 1, after V lost 2 bases and J lost 6 bases. Germline CDR1 and CDR2: MNHNS and SASEGT. CDR3 nucleotides: TGTGCCAGCAGTGAACTAGCGGGGGGGAAGACCCAGTACTTC. It specifies CASSELAGGKTQYF.

The CDR3 DNA follows: TGTGCCAGTCTACCCTCTTCAAGGAACACCGGGGAGCTGTTTTTT. It translates to CASLPSSRNTGELFF. V and J are TRBV19 and TRBJ2-2; D not resolved. Germline assignment: CDR1 LNHDA and CDR2 SQIVND (reference sequence). This CDR3 comprises 15 residues. Trimming removed 8 bases at V and 1 base at J, with 14 bases between.

V and J are TRBV19 and TRBJ1-2, with 7 nucleotides matching TRBD1. From germline, CDR1 is LNHDA and CDR2 SQIVND (reference sequence). The V segment lost 7 bases and the J segment 8 bases; nucleotides outside the gene matches: 10. This CDR3 has 13 residues. The CDR3 reads CASMPRQGYGYTF. The CDR3 nucleotides are TGTGCCAGTATGCCCCGACAGGGTTACGGCTACACCTTC.

The chain employs TRBV7-9 and TRBJ2-7; D is possibly TRBD2 (6 bases). Germline CDR1 SEHNR, CDR2 FQNEAQ (reference sequence). The CDR3 is 12 residues long. With 4 bases removed from V and 9 bases from J, the gap between germline ends came to 13 bases. CDR3 amino acids: CASSSRLVGQYF. Here the CDR3 DNA reads TGTGCCAGCAGCTCGAGACTAGTCGGGCAGTACTTC.

This sequence joins TRBV7-2 and TRBJ1-6, with D perhaps TRBD1 (6 bases). This CDR3 spans 16 amino acids. Germline assignment: CDR1 SGHTA and CDR2 FQGNSA. V was trimmed by 5 bases and J by 3 bases, leaving 14 bases between them. CDR3 nucleotides: TGTGCCAGCAGCCACCAGTCACAGGGCTATAATTCACCCCTCCACTTT. Translating gives CASSHQSQGYNSPLHF.

This clone came up a few times. The chain uses TRBV19 and TRBJ1-2, with unresolved D. The CDR3 consists of 17 residues. Germline V gene data show CDR1 as LNHDA and CDR2 as SQIVND (reference sequence). V lost 5 bases and J 6 bases, leaving 25 bases between the germline ends. The CDR3 DNA is TGTGCCAGTAGTCCGATCCCTAGGGCAGCCCGGACTGATGGCTACACCTTC. This gives the protein CASSPIPRAARTDGYTF.

The chain couples TRBV2 to TRBJ2-7; D call uncertain. Germline V gene lookup returns CDR1 SNHLY and CDR2 FYNNEI. This CDR3 is 15 amino acids long. V was cut by 7 bases and J by 2 bases, with 18 bases left in between. The CDR3 DNA follows: TGTGCCAGCAATACAGATCCTCGCTCTACCTACGAGCAGTACTTC. Translating gives CASNTDPRSTYEQYF.

The J gene is TRBJ1-2, the V gene TRBV7-3; 7 nucleotides align to TRBD1. With V trimmed by 3 bases and J by 5 bases, 9 bases remained unmatched. From germline, CDR1 is SGHTA and CDR2 FQGTGA. This CDR3 has 15 amino acids. CDR3 bases: TGTGCCAGCAGCTTCTACAGGGGCGGGGTTTATGGCTACACCTTC. Amino acid sequence: CASSFYRGGVYGYTF. Drawing the rest from reference TRBV7-3 and TRBJ1-2, the complete variable domain is GAGVSQTPSNKVTEKGKYVELRCDPISGHTALYWYRQSLGQGPEFLIYFQGTGAADDSGLPNDRFFAVRPEGSVSTLKIQRTERGDSAVYLCASSFYRGGVYGYTFGSGTRLTVV.

The rearrangement links TRBV5-5 to TRBJ1-1; D is uncertain. This CDR3 has 15 residues. Trimming pared 0 bases from V and 0 bases from J, leaving 9 bases between. Germline CDR1 and CDR2: SGHKS and YYEKEE (reference sequence). DNA of the CDR3: TGTGCCAGCAGCTTGGTTCGGGATATGAACACTGAAGCTTTCTTT. Translating it yields CASSLVRDMNTEAFF.

This chain joins TRBV10-3 and TRBJ1-1; possibly TRBD1 for D (6 bases). CDR1 ENHRY and CDR2 SYGVKD come from the germline V gene. The CDR3 loop spans 12 amino acids. V was cut by 11 bases and J by 3 bases, with 13 bases left in between. CDR3 bases: TGTGCCGTCCAGGGGCGAGACACTGAAGCTTTCTTT. This gives the protein CAVQGRDTEAFF.

The chain employs TRBV4-3 and TRBJ2-5, with a tentative D call TRBD2 (6 bases). The DNA matches TRBJ2-7 better at its end, which makes the J call doubtful. The CDR3 extends over 14 amino acids. Germline V gene lookup returns CDR1 LGHNA and CDR2 YSLEER. The CDR3: CASSQVRGTYEQYF. CDR3 DNA sequence: TGCGCCAGCAGCCAAGTCCGGGGGACCTACGAGCAGTACTTC.

Only a few counts were recorded for this clone. This chain connects TRBV6-1 to TRBJ1-5, with TRBD1 matching 10 bases. CDR3 length: 16 residues. V shed 4 bases and J 1 base; nucleotides not matched to a gene: 4. Germline CDR1 and CDR2: MNHNS and SASEGT. CDR3 amino acids: CASSAEGQGSNQPQHF. The CDR3 nucleotides are TGTGCCAGCAGTGCCGAGGGACAGGGGAGCAATCAGCCCCAGCATTTT.

The J gene is TRBJ2-2, the V gene TRBV6-1; D uncertain. Germline V gene sequence: CDR1 MNHNS, CDR2 SASEGT. Trimming took off 10 bases at V and 0 bases at J, with 3 bases between the two ends. CDR3 length: 11 amino acids. The CDR3 region is CATSNTGELFF. In nucleotides, the CDR3 is TGTGCCACCTCGAACACCGGGGAGCTGTTTTTT.

The CDR3 bases are TGTGCCAGCAGCTTTACAGGGGGCGCCCATCAGCCCCAGCATTTT. Encoded protein: CASSFTGGAHQPQHF. The V gene is TRBV7-2, the J gene TRBJ1-5; 9 bases match TRBD1. V trimming: 3 bases; J trimming: 5 bases; junction bases outside the gene matches: 5. CDR1 and CDR2 (germline): SGHTA, FQGNSA. This CDR3 is built from 15 residues.

This clone was counted once. A read error may produce the germline difference seen at one junction end. The chain couples TRBV7-9 to TRBJ2-7; D is possibly TRBD1 (6 bases). Per the germline V gene, CDR1 is SEHNR and CDR2 is FQNEAQ (reference sequence). This CDR3 has 14 amino acids. CDR3 amino acids: CSSSSDRSSYEQYF. The CDR3 coding sequence is TGTTCCAGCAGCTCCGACAGGAGCTCCTACGAGCAGTACTTC.

The CDR3 reads CASSLAGTGAYGYTF. The DNA for the CDR3 is TGTGCCAGCAGCTTGGCCGGGACAGGGGCCTATGGCTACACCTTC. This sequence joins TRBV5-7 and TRBJ1-2; 10 nucleotides match TRBD1. TRBV5-7 counts as an open reading frame of uncertain function. V shed 0 bases, J shed 4 bases, and the junction held 3 bases outside the gene matches. The CDR3 spans 15 residues.

The V and J genes are TRBV4-3 and TRBJ1-1; D is uncertain. With 0 bases removed from V and 4 bases from J, the gap between germline ends came to 9 bases. Per the germline V gene, CDR1 is LGHNA and CDR2 is YSLEER. This CDR3 has 14 residues. CDR3 DNA sequence: TGCGCCAGCAGCCAAGAACTCGGGTCCACTGAAGCTTTCTTT. Protein product: CASSQELGSTEAFF.

V usage is TRBV27 and J usage is TRBJ2-2; D possibly corresponds to TRBD2 (5 bases). The germline V gene encodes CDR1 MNHEY and CDR2 SMNVEV (reference sequence). Trimming removed 5 bases at V and 6 bases at J, with 13 bases between. The CDR3 extends over 14 amino acids. CDR3 protein: CASSASRGPGELFF. For the CDR3, the DNA is TGTGCCAGCAGTGCCTCCCGAGGGCCCGGGGAGCTGTTTTTT.